The subject of this entry is one TCR beta chain. Its antigen is as yet unknown. The time point: new active TB diagnosis, blood taken before or within 7 days of starting treatment. The source of the sample is a study of T cells in tuberculosis. Whole-study context: In South Africa, adults with active tuberculosis were compared with IGRA-negative and latently infected IGRA-positive adolescents.

The ends were cut back, 1 base at V and 3 bases at J, with 8 bases in the middle. The CDR3 has 14 amino acids. CDR1 MDHEN and CDR2 SYDVKM come from the germline V gene. Study-wide results and limits: Classification accuracy was 75% to 90% (AUROC approximately 0.9) with the GMM-specific repertoire.

TCRdb keeps only in-frame clones here, not all; method: immunoSEQ multiplex PCR. The sample carries about 49,000 clones, about 96% recorded once. The specimen comprised PBMCs, sampled at tuberculosis diagnosis. The rearrangement links TRBV28 to TRBJ2-3; no reliable D call. The source of this sequence is an adult with tuberculosis. CDR3 DNA sequence: TGTGCCAGCAGTTTATCCAGGTCTACAGATACGCAGTATTTT. It translates to CASSLSRSTDTQYF.